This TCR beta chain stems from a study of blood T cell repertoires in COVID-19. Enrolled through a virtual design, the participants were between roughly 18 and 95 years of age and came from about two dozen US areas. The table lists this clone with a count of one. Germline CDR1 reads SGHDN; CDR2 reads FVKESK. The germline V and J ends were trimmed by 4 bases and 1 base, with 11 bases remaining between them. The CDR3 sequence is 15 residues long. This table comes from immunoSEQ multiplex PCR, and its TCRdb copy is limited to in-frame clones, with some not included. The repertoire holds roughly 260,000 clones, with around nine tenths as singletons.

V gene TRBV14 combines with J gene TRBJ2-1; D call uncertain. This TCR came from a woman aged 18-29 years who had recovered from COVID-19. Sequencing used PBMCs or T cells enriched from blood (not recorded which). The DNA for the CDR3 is TGTGCCAGCAGCCCTTCTCCACGGTCCTACAATGAGCAGTTCTTC. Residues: CASSPSPRSYNEQFF.